Each of the 9 T cell receptor beta chains below was sequenced from the same sample in a study of cytomegalovirus exposure and HLA in healthy donors. A multiplex PCR was run with 60 Vbeta primers and 13 Jbeta primers. The data were produced by immunoSEQ multiplex PCR, yet TCRdb's version contains in-frame clones alone and is incomplete. Of approximately 86,000 clones in the sample, about 70% were seen once. The sequencing sample was made of PBMCs. These receptors were taken from a man aged 40-55 years in good health and CMV-seronegative.

This clone was picked up one time. V usage is TRBV5-1 and J usage is TRBJ1-1, with 7 bases lining up with TRBD1. The CDR3 runs to 16 residues. Germline V gives CDR1 SGHRS, CDR2 YFSETQ. V gave up 3 bases and J gave up 1 base; unmatched junction bases: 9. The CDR3 here is CASSSYRGSPNTEAFF. The CDR3 nucleotides read TGCGCCAGCAGCTCGTACAGGGGTTCGCCGAACACTGAAGCTTTCTTT.

The rearrangement joins TRBV7-8 to TRBJ2-7; D is possibly TRBD1 (6 bases). Germline CDR1 is SGHVS and CDR2 is FQNEAQ. This CDR3 is built from 14 residues. Trimming pared 8 bases from V and 5 bases from J, leaving 19 bases between. CDR3 residues: CASGRRTGKDEQYF. The CDR3, as DNA: TGTGCCAGCGGGCGTAGAACAGGGAAAGACGAGCAGTACTTC.

The rearrangement links TRBV2 to TRBJ2-2; 10 nucleotides match TRBD1. Germline V gene data show CDR1 as SNHLY and CDR2 as FYNNEI. The CDR3 totals 14 residues. Trimming cost V 6 bases and J 5 bases; bases outside gene matches: 3. The CDR3 region has the DNA TGTGCCAGCAGGGGACAGGGGTTTACCGGGGAGCTGTTTTTT. Its protein is CASRGQGFTGELFF.

Comment on this clone: Only one base separates this from a far larger clonotype, so it likely reflects a read error. The V call is TRBV6-1, the J call TRBJ2-3, with 8 nucleotides matching TRBD2. The J call is doubtful: the DNA matches TRBJ2-1 better. The CDR3 is 15 amino acids. CDR1 and CDR2 from the germline V gene are MNHNS and SASEGT. The CDR3 spells CASSETSEGSEEQFF. In nucleotides, the CDR3 is TGTGCCAGCAGTGAGACTAGCGAGGGCTCCGAGGAGCAGTTCTTC.

The rearrangement links TRBV5-4 to TRBJ2-7; 7 bases are shared with TRBD2. Trimming at V came to 6 bases and at J to 3 bases, leaving 6 bases not matched to a gene. Germline loops: CDR1 SGHNT, CDR2 YYREEE (reference sequence). This CDR3 is built from 13 residues. CDR3 in amino acids: CASTAWGGYEQYF. The CDR3 DNA sequence: TGTGCCAGCACGGCCTGGGGGGGCTACGAGCAGTACTTC.

The chain employs TRBV18 and TRBJ1-6; maybe TRBD1 (5 bases). The V end was cut by 6 bases, the J end by 6 bases, with 12 bases between. Germline loops: CDR1 KGHSH, CDR2 LQKENI. There are 14 residues in the CDR3. The CDR3 spells CASSTSRANSPLHF. As DNA, the CDR3 is TGTGCCAGCTCCACAAGCAGGGCTAATTCACCCCTCCACTTT.

The V gene is TRBV5-1, the J gene TRBJ1-3; the match to TRBD1 covers 8 bases. The CDR3 extends over 15 amino acids. CDR1 and CDR2 (germline): SGHRS, YFSETQ. V gave up 2 bases and J gave up 2 bases; unmatched junction bases: 3. The CDR3 sequence: CASSLLQGAGNTIYF. CDR3 sequence (DNA): TGCGCCAGCAGCTTATTACAGGGGGCTGGAAACACCATATATTTT.

This clone was recorded only once. The rearrangement links TRBV6-5 to TRBJ2-7, with a weak D call TRBD2 (5 bases). This CDR3 region has 14 residues. V lost 0 bases, J lost 2 bases, and 8 bases lay in between. Germline V gene lookup returns CDR1 MNHEY and CDR2 SVGAGI. The CDR3 nucleotides are TGTGCCAGCAGTTACTCGCGGGTAACCTACGAGCAGTACTTC. As protein: CASSYSRVTYEQYF.

The chain joins TRBV4-1 to TRBJ2-7; TRBD1 is a possible D gene (6 bases). Per the germline V gene, CDR1 is MGHRA and CDR2 is YSYEKL. The CDR3 contains 15 residues. V was shortened by 4 bases and J by 4 bases, with 17 bases between the two germline ends. As DNA, the CDR3 is TGCGCCAGCAGCCTCTCCCAGGCAGGGGTTTACGAGCAGTACTTC. Translated, it gives CASSLSQAGVYEQYF.